The 10 T cell receptor beta chains in this list originate from one sample, sequenced in a study of T cell responses to AZD1222 COVID-19 vaccine (dated by TCRdb to about 2021). In the paper's terms, the time point label means: baseline before first vaccination. Receptor libraries were prepared by the immunoSEQ multiplex PCR assay. TCRdb took over this immuneACCESS table, retaining in-frame rearrangements with V and J assigned. Such tables are incomplete; in checked studies, under half of the missing clones stem from an unresolved V gene, and the remainder is unexplained. The sample records around 140,000 clones, 80% to 95% of which are singletons. Less than 4.5% of the sample is in the top ten clones. The sample consisted of peripheral blood, taken on day 0 of AZD1222 vaccination. These receptors all come from an adult in good health.

The chain links TRBV19 to TRBJ1-2; 7 nucleotides match TRBD1. The CDR3 consists of 15 residues. Trimming at V came to 6 bases and at J to 8 bases, leaving 15 bases not matched to a gene. Germline CDR1 and CDR2: LNHDA and SQIVND (reference sequence). The CDR3 loop reads CASSRDRALIGGYTF. CDR3 DNA: TGTGCCAGTAGCCGCGACAGGGCCCTAATAGGAGGCTACACCTTC.

The chain carries TRBV29-1 and TRBJ2-7; the D gene could be TRBD1 or TRBD2 (5 bases each). The CDR3 runs to 14 residues. V was shortened by 7 bases and J by 2 bases, with 18 bases between the two germline ends. Germline CDR1 is SQVTM and CDR2 is ANQGSEA. The CDR3: CSATARDRPYEQYF. CDR3 DNA sequence: TGCAGCGCCACGGCCCGGGACCGACCCTACGAGCAGTACTTC.

The chain links TRBV18 to TRBJ2-7; 7 bases align to TRBD2. Germline CDR1 is KGHSH and CDR2 is LQKENI. The trim removed 3 bases at V and 3 bases at J, leaving 5 bases unmatched. This CDR3 is built from 14 residues. CDR3 residues: CASSPIRGSYEQYF. In nucleotides, the CDR3 is TGTGCCAGCTCACCCATTCGCGGGAGCTACGAGCAGTACTTC.

The J gene is TRBJ2-3, the V gene TRBV27; D is undetermined. Germline V gives CDR1 MNHEY, CDR2 SMNVEV (reference sequence). The CDR3 covers 14 residues. Trimming stripped 2 bases from V and 0 bases from J, with 6 bases between. DNA for the CDR3: TGTGCCAGCAGTTTAGTTCCTAGCACAGATACGCAGTATTTT. Protein: CASSLVPSTDTQYF.

The rearrangement links TRBV27 to TRBJ2-2; 8 bases fit TRBD1. Trimming took 4 bases from V and 4 from J; bases not matched to a gene: 5. This CDR3 has 15 amino acids. Germline CDR1 reads MNHEY; CDR2 reads SMNVEV (reference sequence). The CDR3 coding sequence is TGTGCCAGCAGTTACCAACAGGGGGGCACCGGGGAGCTGTTTTTT. Its translation is CASSYQQGGTGELFF.

This clone occurred a few times. The rearrangement uses TRBV2 and TRBJ2-3, with 12 bases that match TRBD2. CDR3 size: 19 residues. Germline V lookup: CDR1 SNHLY, CDR2 FYNNEI. Losses at the gene ends were 2 bases for V and 3 bases for J; bases not matched to a gene: 12. CDR3 bases: TGTGCCAGCAGTGAAAGGCCCCCGGGACTAGCGGGTTCTACAGATACGCAGTATTTT. Its translation is CASSERPPGLAGSTDTQYF.

The chain employs TRBV6-5 and TRBJ2-7, with D perhaps matching TRBD2 (5 bases). The CDR3 is made up of 15 amino acids. Germline CDR1 reads MNHEY; CDR2 reads SVGAGI. V lost 4 bases to trimming and J lost 3 bases, with 16 bases between them. Written as DNA, the CDR3 is TGTGCCAGCAGTTCCCTGGACGGGGTGAGCTACGAGCAGTACTTC. As protein: CASSSLDGVSYEQYF.

V and J are TRBV6-5 and TRBJ2-2; tentatively, D is TRBD1 (6 bases). Germline V CDR1 and CDR2: MNHEY, SVGAGI. This CDR3 is built from 14 residues. With 7 bases removed from V and 6 bases from J, the gap between germline ends came to 15 bases. The CDR3 DNA follows: TGTGCCAGCAATCAGATAACAGGGCCCGGGGAGCTGTTTTTT. Its protein product is CASNQITGPGELFF.

This chain joins TRBV16 and TRBJ1-3; D gene unclear. From germline, CDR1 is KGHSY and CDR2 FQNENV. The CDR3 is made up of 14 amino acids. Trimming took 2 bases from V and 9 from J, leaving 14 bases between them. The CDR3 sequence: CASSQRTNSGTIYF. The CDR3 DNA follows: TGTGCCAGCAGCCAAAGGACTAATTCCGGCACCATATATTTT. Variable domain in full (rest from reference TRBV16 and TRBJ1-3): GEEVAQTPKHLVRGEGQKAKLYCAPIKGHSYVFWYQQVLKNEFKFLISFQNENVFDETGMPKERFSAKCLPNSPCSLEIQATKLEDSAVYFCASSQRTNSGTIYFGEGSWLTVV.

This chain joins TRBV12-3 or TRBV12-4 and TRBJ1-1; TRBD1 matches at 7 bases. V lost 6 bases to trimming and J lost 6 bases; unmatched junction nucleotides: 4. This CDR3 contains 12 residues. In nucleotides, the CDR3 is TGTGCCAGCAGATCAGGGGGGTCTGAAGCTTTCTTT. Translating it yields CASRSGGSEAFF.